This is a list of T cell receptor beta chains from one sample in a study of shared clonotypes between healthy human individuals. TCRdb keeps only in-frame clones here, not all; method: immunoSEQ multiplex PCR. The sample includes some 2.1 million clones, 85% to 95% of them seen just once. The sequenced sample consisted of naive CD4+ T cells sorted from blood. These TCRs come from a young man in good health. Each CDR3 is given with its conserved first and last residue. A D gene is named only where the DNA matches it firmly. Not every row has a clone size; where given, it reads once, few, many or a size class.

.	TRBV2	TRBJ1-5	once	TGTGCCAGCAGTCGGGGGCTAGACCAGCCCCAGCATTTT	CASSRGLDQPQHF
.	TRBV5-5	TRBJ2-7	.	TGTGCCAGCAGCCCCCTCGCCGGGACGGTATACGAGCAGTACTTC	CASSPLAGTVYEQYF
.	TRBV18	TRBJ2-1	.	TGTGCCAGCTCACCACCGGCAGGGTACAATGAGCAGTTCTTC	CASSPPAGYNEQFF
TRBD1	TRBV7-2	TRBJ1-1	.	TGTGCCAGCAGCTTCTCGATCAGGGGGACTGAAGCTTTCTTT	CASSFSIRGTEAFF
.	TRBV30	TRBJ1-5	.	TGTGCCTGGGGCGAAAGCAATCAGCCCCAGCATTTT	CAWGESNQPQHF
TRBD2	TRBV5-6	TRBJ2-5	.	TGTGCCAGCAGCTTGCGTCGTACGGGGGGGCAAGAGACCCAGTACTTC	CASSLRRTGGQETQYF
.	TRBV30	TRBJ1-5	once	TGTGCCTGGAGTTTATCGGGCAATCAGCCCCAGCATTTT	CAWSLSGNQPQHF
.	TRBV7-9	TRBJ1-1	.	TGTGCCAGCAGCTTAGGGCTTGGGAGCATGAACACTGAAGCTTTCTTT	CASSLGLGSMNTEAFF
.	TRBV10-1	TRBJ2-7	.	TGCGCCAGCAGTGAGCGGTACGAGCAGTACTTC	CASSERYEQYF
TRBD1	TRBV28	TRBJ2-7	.	TGTGCCAGCCTTCACGGACAGGGGGCTACCTACGAGCAGTACTTC	CASLHGQGATYEQYF
TRBD1	TRBV27	TRBJ2-7	.	TGTGCCAGGCCGGGACAGGGAGGAGAGCAGTACTTC	CARPGQGGEQYF
TRBD1	TRBV19	TRBJ1-4	.	TGTGCCAGTAGCGGATCCGGGACAGGGGGTGAAAAACTGTTTTTT	CASSGSGTGGEKLFF
TRBD2	TRBV2	TRBJ2-1	.	TGTGCCAGCAGCCGGGGACTAGCGGGGCCTCCTAGCTCCTACAATGAGCAGTTCTTC	CASSRGLAGPPSSYNEQFF
.	TRBV27	TRBJ2-7	few	TGTGCCAGCAGCATCTTAGGGAGGACATACTTC	CASSILGRTYF
TRBD2	TRBV6-1	TRBJ2-1	.	TGTGCCAGCAAGAGGGGGACTAGCGTTTACAATGAGCAGTTCTTC	CASKRGTSVYNEQFF
TRBD1	TRBV5-6	TRBJ1-2	.	TGTGCCAGCAGCGGGGAGGGACAGGGAGCTGGCTACACCTTC	CASSGEGQGAGYTF
TRBD1	TRBV5-1	TRBJ1-6	.	TGCGCCAGCAGCCTGACAGGGGGCGCCGATTCACCCCTCCACTTT	CASSLTGGADSPLHF
.	TRBV27	TRBJ2-7	.	TGTGCCAGCAGTTTATCGGCAGGCCCCTACGAGCAGTACTTC	CASSLSAGPYEQYF
.	TRBV4-3	TRBJ1-1	.	TGCGCCAGCAGCCAAGCCCAGGGCCCGAACACTGAAGCTTTCTTT	CASSQAQGPNTEAFF